The rows below give T cell receptor beta chains drawn from one sample of a study of blood T cell repertoires in COVID-19. The method was immunoSEQ multiplex PCR; TCRdb's version includes in-frame clones alone and lacks a portion of them. The sample contains about 250,000 clones, roughly 87% of which appear only once. The sequencing input was peripheral blood. The receptors stem from a woman in her 40s who had recovered from COVID-19. CDR3s leave out the opening cysteine and the closing phenylalanine or tryptophan. A D gene is named only where the DNA matches it firmly. Size values are once, few and many counts, or a class for expanded clones, and some rows have none.

clone size | J gene | D gene | V gene | CDR3 protein
NA | TRBJ2-7 | NA | TRBV2 | ASSTGFANEQY
NA | TRBJ2-5 | NA | TRBV18 | ASSANGAGTQETQY
NA | TRBJ2-1 | NA | TRBV18 | ASSPNAGSSYNEQF
NA | TRBJ2-2 | NA | TRBV6-6 | ASSSHIAELF
few | TRBJ2-7 | NA | TRBV12-5 | ASGLAGTPTQY
NA | TRBJ2-5 | TRBD2 | TRBV15 | ATSREAGGHETQY
NA | TRBJ1-1 | NA | TRBV3-1/TRBV3-2 | ASSQEGANTEAF
NA | TRBJ2-3 | NA | TRBV6-5 | ASSYMGAGTDTQY
NA | TRBJ2-1 | TRBD2 | TRBV18 | ASSPSTSGSYEQF
NA | TRBJ2-7 | NA | TRBV6-5 | ASSYSAGADYEQY
NA | TRBJ2-1 | TRBD1 | TRBV29-1 | SVEEGQTEQF
NA | TRBJ1-6 | TRBD1 | TRBV12-3/TRBV12-4 | ASSMDRDSPLH
NA | TRBJ2-7 | NA | TRBV7-2 | ASSFSRGYEQY
NA | TRBJ1-4 | NA | TRBV25-1 | ASSDPPGGGGTNEKLF
NA | TRBJ1-2 | NA | TRBV6-4 | ASSDNSRSRYT
NA | TRBJ1-6 | NA | TRBV4-1 | ASSHFLADNSPLH
NA | TRBJ1-4 | NA | TRBV6-6 | ASSYSALANEKLF
NA | TRBJ1-1 | NA | TRBV7-9 | ASRPASGAEAF
NA | TRBJ1-4 | NA | TRBV12-3/TRBV12-4 | ASRDGQNEKLF
NA | TRBJ1-1 | NA | TRBV27 | ASSLGDGGGEAF
NA | TRBJ1-2 | NA | TRBV5-4 | ASSVGGSYGYT
NA | TRBJ1-2 | NA | TRBV29-1 | SVTPRTVYGYT
NA | TRBJ1-3 | NA | TRBV7-9 | ASSLGGRGNGNTIY
NA | TRBJ2-3 | TRBD2 | TRBV30 | AWSVPSGADTQY
NA | TRBJ2-1 | TRBD2 | TRBV7-9 | ASGASGLFNEQF
NA | TRBJ2-1 | TRBD2 | TRBV5-1 | ASTTPGGHEQF
NA | TRBJ1-4 | NA | TRBV18 | ASSPREDEKLF
NA | TRBJ2-3 | TRBD1 | TRBV7-2 | ASSPRTGGGTDTQY
once | TRBJ2-6 | TRBD1 | TRBV19 | ASTQDRWSGANVLT
NA | TRBJ1-5 | TRBD1 | TRBV3-1/TRBV3-2 | ASADRGSNQPQH
NA | TRBJ1-4 | TRBD1 | TRBV25-1 | ASSEPGTGGVKLF
NA | TRBJ2-7 | NA | TRBV5-4 | ASSLAGTYEQY
NA | TRBJ2-4 | TRBD2 | TRBV2 | ASSGASGLNIQY
NA | TRBJ2-3 | NA | TRBV3-1/TRBV3-2 | ASSQRAGPPDTQY
NA | TRBJ1-5 | TRBD1 | TRBV2 | ASRLGQGSNQPQH